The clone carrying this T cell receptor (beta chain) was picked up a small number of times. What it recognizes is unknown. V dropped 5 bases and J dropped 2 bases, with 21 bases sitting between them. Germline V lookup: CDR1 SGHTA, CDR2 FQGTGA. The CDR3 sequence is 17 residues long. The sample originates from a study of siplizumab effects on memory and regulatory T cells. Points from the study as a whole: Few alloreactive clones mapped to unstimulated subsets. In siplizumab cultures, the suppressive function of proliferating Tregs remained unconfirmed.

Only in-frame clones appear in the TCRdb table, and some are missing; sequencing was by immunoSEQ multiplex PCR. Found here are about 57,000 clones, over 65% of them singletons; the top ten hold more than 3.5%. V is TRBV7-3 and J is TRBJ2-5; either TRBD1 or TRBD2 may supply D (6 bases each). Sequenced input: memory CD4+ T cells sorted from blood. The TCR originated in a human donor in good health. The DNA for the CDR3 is TGTGCCAGCAGCCCGGGAGACGGGATAGGGGGGCAAGAGACCCAGTACTTC. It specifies CASSPGDGIGGQETQYF.